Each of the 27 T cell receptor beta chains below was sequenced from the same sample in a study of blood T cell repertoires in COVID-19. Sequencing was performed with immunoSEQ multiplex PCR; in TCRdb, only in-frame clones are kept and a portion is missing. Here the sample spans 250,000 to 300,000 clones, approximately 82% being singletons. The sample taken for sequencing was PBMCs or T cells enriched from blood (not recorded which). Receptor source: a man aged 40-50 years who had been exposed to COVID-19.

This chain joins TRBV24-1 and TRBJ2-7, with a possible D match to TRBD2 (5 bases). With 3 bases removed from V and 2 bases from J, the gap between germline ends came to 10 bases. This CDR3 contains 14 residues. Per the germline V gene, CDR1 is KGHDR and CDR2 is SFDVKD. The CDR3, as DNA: TGTGCCACCAGTGATAGAGCGGCCCCCTACGAGCAGTACTTC. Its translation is CATSDRAAPYEQYF.

DNA of the CDR3: TGTGCCAGCAGCCCTGGGGGGGCGGGCGCGACCCAGTACTTC. It yields the protein CASSPGGAGATQYF. The chain recombines TRBV25-1 with TRBJ2-5; the D gene is possibly TRBD2 (7 bases). CDR3 length: 14 amino acids. With 6 bases removed from V and 7 bases from J, the gap between germline ends came to 18 bases. CDR1 and CDR2 (germline): MGHDK, SYGVNS. The variable domain in full, completed from reference TRBV25-1 and TRBJ2-5, reads EADIYQTPRYLVIGTGKKITLECSQTMGHDKMYWYQQDPGMELHLIHYSYGVNSTEKGDLSSESTVSRIRTEHFPLTLESARPSHTSQYLCASSPGGAGATQYFGPGTRLLVL.

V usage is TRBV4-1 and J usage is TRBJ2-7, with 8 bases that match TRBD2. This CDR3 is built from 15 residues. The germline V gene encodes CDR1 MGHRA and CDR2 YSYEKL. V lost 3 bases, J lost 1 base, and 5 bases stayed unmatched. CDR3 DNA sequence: TGCGCCAGCAGCCACGGACTAGCTAGGTCCTACGAGCAGTACTTC. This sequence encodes CASSHGLARSYEQYF.

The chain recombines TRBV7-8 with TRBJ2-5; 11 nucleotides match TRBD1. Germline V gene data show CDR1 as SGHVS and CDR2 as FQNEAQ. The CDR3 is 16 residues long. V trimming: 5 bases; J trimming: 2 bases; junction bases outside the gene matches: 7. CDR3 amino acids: CASSRTGGTTQETQYF. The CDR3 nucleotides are TGTGCCAGCAGCAGGACAGGGGGCACCACACAAGAGACCCAGTACTTC. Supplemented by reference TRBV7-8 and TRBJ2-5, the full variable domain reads GAGVSQSPRYKVAKRGQDVALRCDPISGHVSLFWYQQALGQGPEFLTYFQNEAQLDKSGLPSDRFFAERPEGSVSTLKIQRTQQEDSAVYLCASSRTGGTTQETQYFGPGTRLLVL.

CDR3 in amino acids: CASSAAEGAYEQYF. CDR3 bases: TGTGCCAGCAGCGCCGCCGAGGGGGCCTACGAGCAGTACTTC. J is TRBJ2-7 and V is TRBV13; D might be TRBD1 (6 bases). V dropped 5 bases and J dropped 2 bases, with 13 bases sitting between them. CDR1 and CDR2 from the germline V gene are PRHDT and FYEKMQ (reference sequence). The CDR3 contains 14 residues. Complete variable domain (other parts from reference TRBV13 and TRBJ2-7): AAGVIQSPRHLIKEKRETATLKCYPIPRHDTVYWYQQGPGQDPQFLISFYEKMQSDKGSIPDRFSAQQFSDYHSELNMSSLELGDSALYFCASSAAEGAYEQYFGPGTRLTVT.

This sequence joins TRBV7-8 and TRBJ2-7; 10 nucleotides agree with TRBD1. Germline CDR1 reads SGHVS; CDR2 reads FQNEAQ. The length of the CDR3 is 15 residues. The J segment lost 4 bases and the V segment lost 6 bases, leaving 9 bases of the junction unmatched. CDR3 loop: CASRGAGTGEYEQYF. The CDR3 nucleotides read TGTGCCAGCAGAGGGGCCGGGACAGGGGAATACGAGCAGTACTTC.

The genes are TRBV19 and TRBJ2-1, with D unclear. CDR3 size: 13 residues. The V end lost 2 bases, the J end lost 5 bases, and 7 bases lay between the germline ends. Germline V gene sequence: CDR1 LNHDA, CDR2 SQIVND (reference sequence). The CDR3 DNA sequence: TGTGCCAGTAGTATATGGGCAGACAATGAGCAGTTCTTC. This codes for CASSIWADNEQFF.

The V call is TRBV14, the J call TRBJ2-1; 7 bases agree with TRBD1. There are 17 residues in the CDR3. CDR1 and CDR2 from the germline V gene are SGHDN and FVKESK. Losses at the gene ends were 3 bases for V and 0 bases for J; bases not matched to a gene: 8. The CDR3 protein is CASSQATGANSYNEQFF. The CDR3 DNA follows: TGTGCCAGCAGCCAGGCAACAGGGGCTAACTCCTACAATGAGCAGTTCTTC.

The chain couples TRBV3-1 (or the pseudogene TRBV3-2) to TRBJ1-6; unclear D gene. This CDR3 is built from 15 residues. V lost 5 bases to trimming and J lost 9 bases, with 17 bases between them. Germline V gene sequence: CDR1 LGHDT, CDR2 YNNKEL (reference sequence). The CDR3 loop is CASSSRPGNVSPLHF. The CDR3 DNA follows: TGTGCCAGCAGCTCACGTCCAGGCAATGTTTCACCCCTCCACTTT.

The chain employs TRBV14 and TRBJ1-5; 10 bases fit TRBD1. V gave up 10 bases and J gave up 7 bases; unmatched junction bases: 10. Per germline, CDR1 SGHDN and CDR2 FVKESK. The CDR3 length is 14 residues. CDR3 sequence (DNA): TGTGCCACCAGAGGACAGGGGGTGAAGCAGCCCCAGCATTTT. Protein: CATRGQGVKQPQHF.

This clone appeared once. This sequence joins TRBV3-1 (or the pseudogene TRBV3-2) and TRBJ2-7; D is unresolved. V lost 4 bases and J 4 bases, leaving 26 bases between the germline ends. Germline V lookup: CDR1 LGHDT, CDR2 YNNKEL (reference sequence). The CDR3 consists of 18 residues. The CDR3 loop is CASSRAVSDHRGIYEQYF. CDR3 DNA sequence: TGTGCCAGCAGCCGCGCTGTGAGCGACCACCGCGGAATTTACGAGCAGTACTTC.

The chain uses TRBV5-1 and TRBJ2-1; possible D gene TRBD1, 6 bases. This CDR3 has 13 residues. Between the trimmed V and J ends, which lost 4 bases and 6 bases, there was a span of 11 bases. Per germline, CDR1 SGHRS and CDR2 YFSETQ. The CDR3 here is CASSPDRPNEQFF. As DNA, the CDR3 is TGCGCCAGCAGCCCCGACAGGCCCAATGAGCAGTTCTTC.

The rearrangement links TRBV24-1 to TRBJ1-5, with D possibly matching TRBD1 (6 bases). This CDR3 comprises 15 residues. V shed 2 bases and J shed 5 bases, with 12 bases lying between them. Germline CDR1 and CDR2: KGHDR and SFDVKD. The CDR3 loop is CATSDSQGSHQPQHF. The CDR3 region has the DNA TGTGCCACCAGTGATTCACAGGGTTCCCATCAGCCCCAGCATTTT.

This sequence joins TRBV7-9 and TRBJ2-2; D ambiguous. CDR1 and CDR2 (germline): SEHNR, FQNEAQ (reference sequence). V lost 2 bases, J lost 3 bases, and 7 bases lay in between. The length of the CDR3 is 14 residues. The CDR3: CASSLSGDTGELFF. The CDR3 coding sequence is TGTGCCAGCAGCTTATCAGGCGACACCGGGGAGCTGTTTTTT. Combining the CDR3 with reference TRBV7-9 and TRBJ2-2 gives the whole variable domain DTGVSQNPRHKITKRGQNVTFRCDPISEHNRLYWYRQTLGQGPEFLTYFQNEAQLEKSRLLSDRFSAERPKGSFSTLEIQRTEQGDSAMYLCASSLSGDTGELFFGEGSRLTVL.

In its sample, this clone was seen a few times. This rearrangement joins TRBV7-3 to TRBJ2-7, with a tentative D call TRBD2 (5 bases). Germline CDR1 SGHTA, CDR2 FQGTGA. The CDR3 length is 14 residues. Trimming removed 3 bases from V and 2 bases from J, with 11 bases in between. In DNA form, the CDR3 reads TGTGCCAGCAGCTTTTTCGCCGGGACCTACGAGCAGTACTTC. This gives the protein CASSFFAGTYEQYF.

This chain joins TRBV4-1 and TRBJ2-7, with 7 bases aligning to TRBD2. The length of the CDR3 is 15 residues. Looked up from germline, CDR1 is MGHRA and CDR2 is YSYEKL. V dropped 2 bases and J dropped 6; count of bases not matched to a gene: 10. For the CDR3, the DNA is TGCGCCAGCAGCCAATCTCTTTTCGCGGGAGTCGAGCAGTACTTC. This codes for CASSQSLFAGVEQYF.

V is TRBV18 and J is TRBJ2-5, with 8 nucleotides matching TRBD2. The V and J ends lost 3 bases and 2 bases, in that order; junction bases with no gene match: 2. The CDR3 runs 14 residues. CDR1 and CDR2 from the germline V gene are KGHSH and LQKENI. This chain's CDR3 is CASSPGTRQETQYF. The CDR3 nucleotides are TGTGCCAGCTCACCGGGGACTAGACAAGAGACCCAGTACTTC.

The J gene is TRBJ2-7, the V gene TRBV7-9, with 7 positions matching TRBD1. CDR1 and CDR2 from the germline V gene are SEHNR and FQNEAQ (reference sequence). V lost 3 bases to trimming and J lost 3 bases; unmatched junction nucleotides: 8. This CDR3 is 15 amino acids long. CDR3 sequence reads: CASSFFADRDYEQYF. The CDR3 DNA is TGTGCCAGCAGCTTCTTCGCCGACAGGGACTACGAGCAGTACTTC.

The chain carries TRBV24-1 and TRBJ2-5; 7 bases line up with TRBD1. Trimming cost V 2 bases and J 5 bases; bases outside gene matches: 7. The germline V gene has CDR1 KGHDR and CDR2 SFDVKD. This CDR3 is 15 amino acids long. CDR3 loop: CATSDYRGMGETQYF. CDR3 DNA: TGTGCCACCAGTGATTACAGGGGAATGGGGGAGACCCAGTACTTC.

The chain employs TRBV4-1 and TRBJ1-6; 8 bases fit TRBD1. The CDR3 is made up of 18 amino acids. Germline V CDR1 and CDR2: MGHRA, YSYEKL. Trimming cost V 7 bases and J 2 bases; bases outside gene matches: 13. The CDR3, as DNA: TGCGCCAGCACGAAGAACACAGGGGGTCGCACCTATAATTCACCCCTCCACTTT. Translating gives CASTKNTGGRTYNSPLHF.

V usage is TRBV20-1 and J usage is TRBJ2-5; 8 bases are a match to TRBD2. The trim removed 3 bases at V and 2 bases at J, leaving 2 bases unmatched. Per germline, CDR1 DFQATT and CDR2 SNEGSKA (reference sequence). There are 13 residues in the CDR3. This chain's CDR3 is CSASLAGQETQYF. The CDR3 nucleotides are TGCAGTGCTAGTTTAGCGGGGCAAGAGACCCAGTACTTC.

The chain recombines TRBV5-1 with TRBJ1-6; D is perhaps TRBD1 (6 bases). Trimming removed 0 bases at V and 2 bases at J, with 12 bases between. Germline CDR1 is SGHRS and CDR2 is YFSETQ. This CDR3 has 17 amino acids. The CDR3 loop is CASSLVGGIAYNSPLHF. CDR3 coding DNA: TGCGCCAGCAGCTTGGTTGGGGGCATCGCCTATAATTCACCCCTCCACTTT.

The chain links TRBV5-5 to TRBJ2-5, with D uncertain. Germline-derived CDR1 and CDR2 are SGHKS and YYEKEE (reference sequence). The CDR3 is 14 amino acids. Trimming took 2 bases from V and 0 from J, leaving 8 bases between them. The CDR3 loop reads CASSFYGYQETQYF. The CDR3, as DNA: TGTGCCAGCAGCTTCTACGGGTACCAAGAGACCCAGTACTTC.

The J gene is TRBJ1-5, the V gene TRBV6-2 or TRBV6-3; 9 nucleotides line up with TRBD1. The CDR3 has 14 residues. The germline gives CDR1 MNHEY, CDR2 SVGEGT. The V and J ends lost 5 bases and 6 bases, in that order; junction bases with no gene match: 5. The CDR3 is CASSRTGVTQPQHF. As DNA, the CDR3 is TGTGCCAGCAGTAGGACAGGGGTTACTCAGCCCCAGCATTTT.

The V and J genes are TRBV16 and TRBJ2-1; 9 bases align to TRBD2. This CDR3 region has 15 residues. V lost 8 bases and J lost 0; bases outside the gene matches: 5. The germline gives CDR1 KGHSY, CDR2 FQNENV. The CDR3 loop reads CASWKAGGSYNEQFF. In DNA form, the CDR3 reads TGTGCCAGCTGGAAAGCGGGAGGCTCCTACAATGAGCAGTTCTTC.

The CDR3 loop reads CASSFFGDNSPLHF. CDR3 sequence (DNA): TGTGCCAGCAGCTTTTTCGGGGATAATTCACCCCTCCACTTT. V and J are TRBV7-9 and TRBJ1-6; no firm D call. CDR1 is SEHNR, CDR2 FQNEAQ, per germline (reference sequence). This CDR3 is 14 amino acids long. Trimming removed 3 bases from V and 5 bases from J, with 8 bases in between.

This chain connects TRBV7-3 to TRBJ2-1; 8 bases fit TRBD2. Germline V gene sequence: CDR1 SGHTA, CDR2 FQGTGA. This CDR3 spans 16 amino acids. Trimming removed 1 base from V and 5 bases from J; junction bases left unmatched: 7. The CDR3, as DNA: TGTGCCAGCAGCTTAAATTCCGGGAGGGTCAACAATGAGCAGTTCTTC. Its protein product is CASSLNSGRVNNEQFF.